This entry is about one TCR beta chain. The data originate from a study of T cell changes during pregnancy in multiple sclerosis. Sequencing used immunoSEQ multiplex PCR; TCRdb keeps in-frame clones, though not all of them. Altogether tens of thousands of clones are present, approximately 90% being singletons, with the ten largest covering 3% to 3.5%. This specimen consisted of peripheral blood, obtained before pregnancy. The TCR originated in a female donor with multiple sclerosis, enrolled in a pregnancy study.

CDR3 amino acids: CASSGGSDQPQHF. The DNA for the CDR3 is TGTGCCAGCTCCGGGGGGTCCGATCAGCCCCAGCATTTT. The chain couples TRBV18 to TRBJ1-5; TRBD1 might be the D (5 bases). Germline V gives CDR1 KGHSH, CDR2 LQKENI. The CDR3 has 13 amino acids. V gave up 6 bases and J gave up 5 bases, with 11 bases separating them.